This T cell receptor (beta chain) was retrieved from a study of Graves' ophthalmopathy and Graves' hyperthyroidism. Study-wide results and limits: A model of 13 signatures distinguished ophthalmopathy from stable hyperthyroidism at approximately 88% sensitivity and 81.08% specificity. Detection in blood was also observed for most expanded thyroid clonotypes above 0.001 frequency.

There are many counts of this clonotype. The antigen is undetermined. Transcripts of RNA were the source for amplifying TCR beta CDR3 regions. RT-PCR with HTBI primers came first, then second-round multiplex PCR. TCRdb called the multiplex PCR reads again in MiXCR, with one record for every CDR3 protein. The sample lists hundreds of thousands of distinct CDR3 sequences, roughly 20% seen once, with approximately 7.7% in the top ten. The term stable hyperthyroidism indicated an absence of ophthalmopathy within 18 months of follow-up. The PBMCs were taken from approximately 9.7 ml of fresh peripheral blood. The specimen was peripheral blood. This sequence was found in a woman younger than 35 with stable Graves' hyperthyroidism. Some clones in this sample may be carry-over from other donors' samples.

The DNA of the CDR3 is TGTGCCACCAGCAGATCGTCCTACGAGCAGTACTTC. It codes for CATSRSSYEQYF. This chain connects TRBV15 to TRBJ2-7; D gene unclear. The CDR3 runs to 12 residues. Trimming took off 2 bases at V and 1 base at J, with 3 bases between the two ends. Germline V lookup: CDR1 LNHNV, CDR2 YYDKDF (reference sequence).